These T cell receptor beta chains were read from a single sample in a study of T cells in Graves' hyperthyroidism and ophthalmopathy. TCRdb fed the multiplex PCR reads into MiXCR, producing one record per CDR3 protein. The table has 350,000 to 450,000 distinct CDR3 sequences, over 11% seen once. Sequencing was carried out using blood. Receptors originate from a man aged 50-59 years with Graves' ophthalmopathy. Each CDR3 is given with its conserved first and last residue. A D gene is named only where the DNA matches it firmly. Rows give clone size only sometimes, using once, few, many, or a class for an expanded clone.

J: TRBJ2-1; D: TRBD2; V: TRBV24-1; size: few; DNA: TGTGCCACCAGTGATGCTAGCGGGAATAAGGGCAATGAGCAGTTCTTC; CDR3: CATSDASGNKGNEQFF
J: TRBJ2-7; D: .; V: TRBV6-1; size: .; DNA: TGTGCCAGCAGCAATATAGGGGACGAGCAGTACTTC; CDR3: CASSNIGDEQYF
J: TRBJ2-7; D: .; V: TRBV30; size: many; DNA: TGTGCCTGGGCCAGACCCGGGTGGGCGTTCGAGCAGTACTTC; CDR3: CAWARPGWAFEQYF
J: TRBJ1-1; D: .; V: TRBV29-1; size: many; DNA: TGCAGCGTTGAGATGCCGGCGATGAACACTGAAGCTTTCTTT; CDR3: CSVEMPAMNTEAFF
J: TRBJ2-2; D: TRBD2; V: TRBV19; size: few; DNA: TGTGCCAGTAGTATTCTAGCGGGAGGCCCCGGGGAGCTGTTTTTT; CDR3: CASSILAGGPGELFF
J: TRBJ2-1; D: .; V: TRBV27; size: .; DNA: TGTGCCAGCAGTTTACGGGGTTATGAGCAGTTCTTC; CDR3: CASSLRGYEQFF
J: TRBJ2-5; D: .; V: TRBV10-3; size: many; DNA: TGTGCCATCAGTGGCCGGGACGGGGAGACCCAGTACTTC; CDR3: CAISGRDGETQYF
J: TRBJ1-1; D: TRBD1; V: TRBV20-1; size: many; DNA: TGCAGTGCTAGAGATCCTAGGACAGGGGACACTGAAGCTTTCTTT; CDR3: CSARDPRTGDTEAFF
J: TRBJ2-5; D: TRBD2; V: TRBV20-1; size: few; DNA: TGCAGTGCTAGAGTAGCGGGAACAAAGACGGTAGAGACCCAGTACTTC; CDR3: CSARVAGTKTVETQYF
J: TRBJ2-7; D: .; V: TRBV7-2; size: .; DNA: TGTGCCAGCAGCCACCCCGGCTACGAGCAGTACTTC; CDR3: CASSHPGYEQYF
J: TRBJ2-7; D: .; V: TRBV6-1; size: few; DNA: TGTGCCACCATAATACCCGGGGGTACCTACGAGCAGTACTTC; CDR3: CATIIPGGTYEQYF
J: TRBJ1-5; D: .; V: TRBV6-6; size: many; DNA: TGTGCCAGCAGTTACATGCGGGACGGCAATCAGCCCCAGCATTTT; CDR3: CASSYMRDGNQPQHF
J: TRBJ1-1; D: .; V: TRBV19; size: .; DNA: TGTGCCAGTAGTATAGATGGGGGGCAAAATGAAGCTTTCTTT; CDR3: CASSIDGGQNEAFF